One TCR beta chain is described in this entry. Its antigen is not identified. Time point: cycle 4 day 1 (C4D1), after six to seven weeks of nivolumab. Each patient experienced a relapse that followed autologous stem cell transplantation, and brentuximab vedotin exposure varied. Best outcomes ranged across complete response, partial response and progressive disease. These data belong to a study of PD-1 blockade in classical Hodgkin lymphoma. Study-level results: Some patients began nivolumab under 1 year after ASCT. These patients were excluded from later analyses. Baseline diversity resembling that of newly diagnosed patients was seen in complete responders.

Here immunoSEQ multiplex PCR was the method, and the copy in TCRdb shows in-frame clones only, minus some. The sample records around 50,000 clones, around 90% being singletons. The CDR3 runs 15 residues. The V end was cut by 5 bases, the J end by 0 bases, with 12 bases between. Germline assignment: CDR1 LNHNV and CDR2 YYDKDF (reference sequence). Sequences were derived from peripheral blood mononuclear cells (PBMCs), sampled before the fourth cycle of nivolumab. V and J are TRBV15 and TRBJ2-3; unclear D gene. The TCR was taken from a human donor with classical Hodgkin lymphoma. The CDR3 sequence: CATSQRRVSTDTQYF. The CDR3 DNA sequence: TGTGCCACCAGCCAACGGAGAGTTAGCACAGATACGCAGTATTTT.